These 29 T cell receptor beta chains share one sample of origin, sequenced in a study of human thymus T cells. Thymic material originated from resections removed in the course of corrective heart surgery. Sequencing used immunoSEQ multiplex PCR; TCRdb keeps in-frame clones, though not all of them. This sample has 60,000 to 75,000 clones, with roughly 94% found just once. The source material was thymus tissue. Every receptor here comes from a girl less than two years old with a congenital heart defect but otherwise immunologically healthy.

The CDR3 nucleotides are TGTGCCATCAGCCCCGGGACAGGGATCTCCTACGAGCAGTACTTC. This encodes CAISPGTGISYEQYF. The chain is built from TRBV10-3 and TRBJ2-7; TRBD1 matches at 9 bases. Germline lookup yields CDR1 ENHRY and CDR2 SYGVKD. The V gene end was trimmed by 6 bases and the J gene end by 0 bases; junction bases not matched to a gene: 6. The CDR3 is made up of 15 amino acids.

V is TRBV9 and J is TRBJ2-1; the match to TRBD2 covers 7 bases. J gave up 8 bases and V 3 bases, and 17 bases lay outside the gene matches. Germline CDR1 reads SGDLS; CDR2 reads YYNGEE. The CDR3 covers 17 residues. This CDR3 reads CASSASRVAGDFHEQFF. The DNA of the CDR3 is TGTGCCAGCAGCGCCTCCCGGGTTGCGGGAGACTTCCATGAGCAGTTCTTC.

This rearrangement joins TRBV7-3 to TRBJ2-1; no clear D. Trimming cost V 8 bases and J 7 bases, with 21 bases left between them. CDR1 and CDR2 (germline): SGHTA, FQGTGA. CDR3 size: 15 residues. CDR3 region: CASVLGYKWGNEQFF. In nucleotides, the CDR3 is TGTGCCAGCGTCTTGGGGTACAAGTGGGGTAATGAGCAGTTCTTC.

The chain carries TRBV4-3 and TRBJ1-2, with TRBD1 identical over 7 bases. From germline, CDR1 is LGHNA and CDR2 YSLEER. The CDR3 consists of 15 residues. V shed 0 bases, J shed 5 bases, and the junction held 6 bases outside the gene matches. This chain's CDR3 is CASSQEETGNYGYTF. The CDR3, as DNA: TGCGCCAGCAGCCAAGAAGAGACAGGGAATTATGGCTACACCTTC.

V and J are TRBV5-1 and TRBJ1-1; D is possibly TRBD1 (6 bases). V dropped 6 bases and J dropped 4 bases, with 10 bases sitting between them. CDR3 length: 12 residues. Germline-derived CDR1 and CDR2 are SGHRS and YFSETQ. The DNA for the CDR3 is TGCGCCAGCAAGGGGGGTGGCACTGAAGCTTTCTTT. Protein product: CASKGGGTEAFF.

This chain links TRBV6-1 with TRBJ2-7, with a weak D call TRBD2 (5 bases). Germline CDR1 reads MNHNS; CDR2 reads SASEGT. The CDR3 runs 13 residues. Between the trimmed V and J ends, which lost 11 bases and 7 bases, there was a span of 21 bases. The CDR3 region has the DNA TGTGCCGGAGGTCCGTTCGTTACGCGAGAGCAGTACTTC. Translation: CAGGPFVTREQYF.

The rearrangement joins TRBV18 to TRBJ1-1; D not resolved. Germline CDR1 KGHSH, CDR2 LQKENI. CDR3 length equals 15 residues. V lost 2 bases and J lost 1, with 11 bases in between. The chain's CDR3 is CASSPGPTWNTEAFF. The CDR3 nucleotides read TGTGCCAGCTCACCAGGGCCGACTTGGAACACTGAAGCTTTCTTT.

The chain carries TRBV7-2 and TRBJ1-1, with 8 bases identical to TRBD1. CDR3 length: 15 amino acids. V was clipped by 5 bases and J by 1 base; unmatched bases: 6. CDR1 and CDR2 (germline): SGHTA, FQGNSA. CDR3 residues: CASSRTGRWNTEAFF. The CDR3 region has the DNA TGTGCCAGCAGCCGGACAGGGAGATGGAACACTGAAGCTTTCTTT. The complete variable domain, with remaining parts taken from reference TRBV7-2 and TRBJ1-1, reads GAGVSQSPSNKVTEKGKDVELRCDPISGHTALYWYRQSLGQGLEFLIYFQGNSAPDKSGLPSDRFSAERTGGSVSTLTIQRTQQEDSAVYLCASSRTGRWNTEAFFGQGTRLTVV.

The CDR3 reads CASRAPGESSQPQHF. The CDR3 region has the DNA TGTGCCAGCAGGGCCCCGGGGGAGTCGTCGCAGCCCCAGCATTTT. The rearrangement links TRBV6-5 to TRBJ1-5, with a tentative D call TRBD1 (5 bases). Germline loops: CDR1 MNHEY, CDR2 SVGAGI. Trimming took 6 bases from V and 7 from J, leaving 19 bases between them. The CDR3 runs to 15 residues.

The chain combines TRBV15 with TRBJ1-2; a weak D match, TRBD1 (5 bases). V was trimmed by 0 bases and J by 4 bases, leaving 18 bases between them. The CDR3 totals 17 residues. Germline V lookup: CDR1 LNHNV, CDR2 YYDKDF (reference sequence). The CDR3 sequence: CATSRDGVGRLAYGYTF. The CDR3 DNA is TGTGCCACCAGCAGAGATGGGGTGGGACGGCTTGCCTATGGCTACACCTTC.

The V and J genes are TRBV7-9 and TRBJ2-1, with D tentatively TRBD1 or TRBD2 (5 bases each). Germline V gene lookup returns CDR1 SEHNR and CDR2 FQNEAQ (reference sequence). Trimming removed 7 bases from V and 2 bases from J, with 18 bases in between. The CDR3 is 16 amino acids. This chain's CDR3 is CASTKRGQGTYNEQFF. The DNA of the CDR3 is TGTGCCAGCACCAAGAGAGGGCAGGGAACCTACAATGAGCAGTTCTTC.

The V gene is TRBV28, the J gene TRBJ2-7; 8 bases match TRBD2. Germline CDR1 MDHEN, CDR2 SYDVKM. V was pared by 1 base and J by 2 bases, with 4 bases of the junction left unmatched. The CDR3 spans 15 residues. The CDR3 loop reads CASSLYSREAYEQYF. The CDR3 coding sequence is TGTGCCAGCAGTTTATATTCGCGGGAGGCCTACGAGCAGTACTTC. The whole variable domain, remainder taken from reference TRBV28 and TRBJ2-7, is DVKVTQSSRYLVKRTGEKVFLECVQDMDHENMFWYRQDPGLGLRLIYFSYDVKMKEKGDIPEGYSVSREKKERFSLILESASTNQTSMYLCASSLYSREAYEQYFGPGTRLTVT.

The chain is built from TRBV19 and TRBJ1-4; perhaps TRBD1 as D (6 bases). The CDR3 is 17 amino acids. Germline CDR1 is LNHDA and CDR2 is SQIVND (reference sequence). V was clipped by 0 bases and J by 5 bases, with 16 bases between them. The CDR3 loop reads CASSIDTVSGANEKLFF. Written as DNA, the CDR3 is TGTGCCAGTAGTATAGATACCGTATCAGGGGCAAATGAAAAACTGTTTTTT.

The rearrangement joins TRBV12-5 to TRBJ2-7, with D perhaps TRBD2 (6 bases). The germline V gene has CDR1 LGHNT and CDR2 FRNRAP. The CDR3 is 14 amino acids. The V end lost 7 bases, the J end lost 2 bases, and 15 bases lay between the germline ends. The CDR3 DNA sequence: TGTGCTAGTGCCAAGGGAGGCCCACCCTACGAGCAGTACTTC. It is translated as CASAKGGPPYEQYF. The whole variable domain, remainder taken from reference TRBV12-5 and TRBJ2-7, is DARVTQTPRHKVTEMGQEVTMRCQPILGHNTVFWYRQTMMQGLELLAYFRNRAPLDDSGMPKDRFSAEMPDATLATLKIQPSEPRDSAVYFCASAKGGPPYEQYFGPGTRLTVT.

The gene calls are TRBV10-1 and TRBJ2-1; unclear D gene. Trimming took 5 bases from V and 4 from J, leaving 18 bases between them. The germline gives CDR1 WNHNN, CDR2 SYGVQD (reference sequence). There are 16 residues in the CDR3. The CDR3 is CASSLGSPAFYNEQFF. The CDR3 region has the DNA TGCGCCAGCAGTCTCGGCTCTCCCGCCTTTTACAATGAGCAGTTCTTC.

This chain links TRBV28 with TRBJ2-7, with 8 nucleotides matching TRBD2. This CDR3 contains 15 residues. Germline V gene data show CDR1 as MDHEN and CDR2 as SYDVKM. J was trimmed by 5 bases and V by 5 bases; bases with no gene match: 11. Here the CDR3 DNA reads TGTGCCAGCAGTCCCCGTCGCGGGAGGTCCCACGAGCAGTACTTC. Protein product: CASSPRRGRSHEQYF.

The V and J genes are TRBV7-2 and TRBJ2-7; a possible D gene is TRBD1 (6 bases). The CDR3 covers 12 residues. Germline assignment: CDR1 SGHTA and CDR2 FQGNSA. Deletions cut 2 bases from V and 6 bases from J, with 8 bases between. This chain's CDR3 is CASSLLQGEQYF. CDR3 coding DNA: TGTGCCAGCAGCTTATTACAGGGCGAGCAGTACTTC.

The chain employs TRBV6-6 and TRBJ2-7, with TRBD1 matching 7 bases. V lost 6 bases to trimming and J lost 0 bases; unmatched junction nucleotides: 11. This CDR3 is built from 16 residues. The V gene's germline CDR1 is MNHNY and CDR2 SVGAGI (reference sequence). The CDR3 spells CASSSGLRDSSYEQYF. DNA of the CDR3: TGTGCCAGCAGCTCGGGGCTCCGGGACAGCTCCTACGAGCAGTACTTC.

V gene TRBV6-1 combines with J gene TRBJ2-5; 7 bases are shared with TRBD2. This CDR3 is built from 18 residues. From germline, CDR1 is MNHNS and CDR2 SASEGT. V dropped 0 bases and J dropped 5; count of bases not matched to a gene: 15. CDR3 in amino acids: CASSEAWGGWQEGETQYF. The CDR3 DNA is TGTGCCAGCAGTGAAGCGTGGGGGGGATGGCAGGAAGGGGAGACCCAGTACTTC.

The gene calls are TRBV6-1 and TRBJ2-1; D uncertain. CDR3 length equals 10 residues. Trimming removed 1 base at V and 8 bases at J, with 0 bases between. The V gene's germline CDR1 is MNHNS and CDR2 SASEGT. The CDR3 spells CASSEDEQFF. The CDR3 DNA sequence: TGTGCCAGCAGTGAAGATGAGCAGTTCTTC.

Regarding this clone: This specimen includes other DNA sequences encoding the same CDR3. The rearrangement links TRBV29-1 to TRBJ1-2; 8 bases match TRBD1. The CDR3 runs 12 residues. V dropped 3 bases and J dropped 8; count of bases not matched to a gene: 5. The germline V gene encodes CDR1 SQVTM and CDR2 ANQGSEA. The CDR3 DNA reads as TGCAGCGTTGATTTCACAGGGGGGGGCTACACCTTC. Protein sequence: CSVDFTGGGYTF.

The V gene is TRBV27, the J gene TRBJ1-2; D uncertain. The germline V gene has CDR1 MNHEY and CDR2 SMNVEV (reference sequence). The CDR3 runs 13 residues. Trimming cost V 3 bases and J 6 bases, with 11 bases left between them. In DNA form, the CDR3 reads TGTGCCAGCAGTTTTGCAGCCTTTAATGGCTACACCTTC. Encoded protein: CASSFAAFNGYTF.

This clone was seen a handful of times. The chain has TRBV29-1 and TRBJ1-4; tentative D call: TRBD1 (6 bases). CDR3 length equals 14 residues. V was clipped by 0 bases and J by 8 bases, with 13 bases between them. Germline values: CDR1 SQVTM, CDR2 ANQGSEA. The CDR3 reads CSVEDRGRKEKLFF. The CDR3 DNA sequence: TGCAGCGTTGAAGACAGGGGAAGGAAGGAAAAACTGTTTTTT.

The rearrangement uses TRBV6-1 and TRBJ2-3; a weak D match, TRBD2 (7 bases). The germline gives CDR1 MNHNS, CDR2 SASEGT. The CDR3 consists of 15 residues. V dropped 6 bases and J dropped 4 bases, with 17 bases sitting between them. The chain's CDR3 is CASRGGGGRADTQYF. The CDR3 nucleotides are TGTGCCAGCAGGGGAGGGGGGGGCAGGGCAGATACGCAGTATTTT.

The rearrangement uses TRBV6-1 and TRBJ2-7, with TRBD1 matching 8 bases. With V trimmed by 0 bases and J by 4 bases, 8 bases remained unmatched. The CDR3 is 16 amino acids. Germline CDR1 reads MNHNS; CDR2 reads SASEGT. The CDR3 DNA reads TGTGCCAGCAGTGAAGCCCCCAAGGACAGGGTGTACGAGCAGTACTTC. Translating it yields CASSEAPKDRVYEQYF.

The V gene is TRBV29-1, the J gene TRBJ1-2, with 10 bases fitting TRBD1. V shed 0 bases, J shed 6 bases, and the junction held 7 bases outside the gene matches. Germline assignment: CDR1 SQVTM and CDR2 ANQGSEA. The CDR3 runs 15 residues. The CDR3 coding sequence is TGCAGCGTTGAAGACGCGACAGGGGGCTTAAATGGCTACACCTTC. Its protein is CSVEDATGGLNGYTF.

This chain connects TRBV7-9 to TRBJ1-3; the D gene is possibly TRBD1 (6 bases). Germline CDR1 and CDR2: SEHNR and FQNEAQ (reference sequence). Trimming shortened V by 1 base and J by 2 bases, and 15 bases separated the two germline ends. CDR3 length equals 17 residues. The CDR3 region has the DNA TGTGCCAGCAGCTTAGTCCGGACAGCCCTACCTGGAAACACCATATATTTT. Protein product: CASSLVRTALPGNTIYF.

The J gene is TRBJ2-5, the V gene TRBV9; D gene unclear. Germline-derived CDR1 and CDR2 are SGDLS and YYNGEE. The CDR3 covers 13 residues. The ends were cut back, 4 bases at V and 2 bases at J, with 9 bases in the middle. CDR3 DNA sequence: TGTGCCAGCAGCCCCACAAATCAAGAGACCCAGTACTTC. It encodes CASSPTNQETQYF. The full variable domain, with the rest looked up from reference TRBV9 and TRBJ2-5, is DSGVTQTPKHLITATGQRVTLRCSPRSGDLSVYWYQQSLDQGLQFLIQYYNGEERAKGNILERFSAQQFPDLHSELNLSSLELGDSALYFCASSPTNQETQYFGPGTRLLVL.

The chain employs TRBV11-3 and TRBJ1-1, with no clear D. The CDR3 covers 13 residues. The ends were cut back, 2 bases at V and 1 base at J, with 5 bases in the middle. Germline assignment: CDR1 SGHNT and CDR2 YENEEA. The DNA of the CDR3 is TGTGCCAGCAGCTTACGGCCGAACACTGAAGCTTTCTTT. Translating gives CASSLRPNTEAFF.